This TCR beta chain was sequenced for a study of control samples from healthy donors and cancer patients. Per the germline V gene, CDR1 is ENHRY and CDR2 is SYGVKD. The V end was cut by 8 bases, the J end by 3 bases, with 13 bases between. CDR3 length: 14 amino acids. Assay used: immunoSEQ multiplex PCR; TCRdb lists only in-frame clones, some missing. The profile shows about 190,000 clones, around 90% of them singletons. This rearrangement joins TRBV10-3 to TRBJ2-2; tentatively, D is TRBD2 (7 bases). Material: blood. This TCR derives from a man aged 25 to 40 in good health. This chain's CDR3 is CAIERGGHTGELFF. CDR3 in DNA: TGTGCCATCGAAAGGGGGGGCCACACCGGGGAGCTGTTTTTT.